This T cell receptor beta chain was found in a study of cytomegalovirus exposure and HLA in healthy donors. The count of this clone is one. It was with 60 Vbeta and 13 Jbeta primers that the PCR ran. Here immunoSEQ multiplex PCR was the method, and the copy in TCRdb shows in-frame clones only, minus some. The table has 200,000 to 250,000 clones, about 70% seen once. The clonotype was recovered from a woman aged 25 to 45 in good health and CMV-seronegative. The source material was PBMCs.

The CDR3 loop is CASRDLGSRFF. The CDR3 DNA reads as TGTGCCAGCAGAGACCTTGGGAGTAGGTTCTTC. The chain carries TRBV2 and TRBJ2-1, with D possibly TRBD2 on 5 matching bases. Trimming removed 6 bases from V and 15 bases from J, with 15 bases in between. From germline, CDR1 is SNHLY and CDR2 FYNNEI. This CDR3 has 11 amino acids. Using reference TRBV2 and TRBJ2-1 for the parts outside the CDR3, the full variable domain is EPEVTQTPSHQVTQMGQEVILRCVPISNHLYFYWYRQILGQKVEFLVSFYNNEISEKSEIFDDQFSVERPDGSNFTLKIRSTKLEDSAMYFCASRDLGSRFFGPGTRLTVL.